The next 27 T cell receptor beta chains were all read from a single sample in a study of early T cells in non-severe SARS-CoV-2 infection. Using its own MiXCR run on the 5' RACE reads, TCRdb lists one record per CDR3 protein. The sample carries about 72,000 distinct CDR3 sequences, 9.5% to 13% recorded once. The specimen comprised whole blood, sampled at baseline. The receptors come from an adult who was a healthcare worker with PCR-confirmed SARS-CoV-2 infection or an uninfected control (not recorded which).

This clonotype was counted ten times or more. Its ends do not fully match the called genes, so a read error is possible. V gene TRBV25-1 combines with J gene TRBJ2-2, with D perhaps matching TRBD2 (5 bases). The CDR3 has 17 amino acids. Germline V CDR1 and CDR2: MGHDK, SYGVNS. CDR3 DNA: TGCGCCAGCAGTGATTCCGATGGAGGATTGGACACCGGGGAGCTGTTTTTT. It is translated as CASSDSDGGLDTGELFF. Based on the CDR3 plus reference TRBV25-1 and TRBJ2-2, the full variable domain is EADIYQTPRYLVIGTGKKITLECSQTMGHDKMYWYQQDPGMELHLIHYSYGVNSTEKGDLSSESTVSRIRTEHFPLTLESARPSHTSQYLCASSDSDGGLDTGELFFGEGSRLTVL.

The chain recombines TRBV5-4 with TRBJ1-6, with TRBD1 identical over 7 bases. J gave up 10 bases and V 1 base, and 11 bases lay outside the gene matches. CDR1 is SGHNT, CDR2 YYREEE, per germline (reference sequence). This CDR3 is 16 amino acids long. In DNA form, the CDR3 reads TGTGCCAGCAGCTTGCAATCCCGACAGGGAGGCTCACCCCTCCACTTT. Translated: CASSLQSRQGGSPLHF.

This clonotype was seen repeatedly, ten times or more. This CDR3 reads CAWRRSGGTDTQYF. The CDR3 bases are TGTGCCTGGAGAAGGAGCGGGGGCACAGATACGCAGTATTTT. This rearrangement joins TRBV30 to TRBJ2-3; 7 nucleotides agree with TRBD2. Per the germline V gene, CDR1 is GTSNPN and CDR2 is SVGIG (reference sequence). The CDR3 is 14 residues long. V shed 3 bases and J 1 base; nucleotides not matched to a gene: 4.

CDR3 sequence reads: CASSLPGETQYF. CDR3 in DNA: TGTGCCAGCAGCTTACCCGGGGAGACCCAGTACTTC. The rearrangement links TRBV7-3 to TRBJ2-5; D unclear. V dropped 2 bases and J dropped 5 bases, with 6 bases sitting between them. This CDR3 is 12 amino acids long. Germline CDR1 SGHTA, CDR2 FQGTGA.

This clonotype came up many times. The chain combines TRBV6-5 with TRBJ2-7; D is perhaps TRBD2 (6 bases). Germline V CDR1 and CDR2: MNHEY, SVGAGI. Trimming took off 0 bases at V and 0 bases at J, with 18 bases between the two ends. This CDR3 contains 18 residues. CDR3 amino acids: CASSYSTPYRGSSYEQYF. CDR3 sequence (DNA): TGTGCCAGCAGTTACTCAACCCCTTATCGGGGGTCCTCCTACGAGCAGTACTTC.

This clonotype was seen only a few times. This chain links TRBV4-1 with TRBJ2-7, with D perhaps TRBD2 (6 bases). The V gene lost 1 base and the J gene lost 2 bases, with 12 bases spanning the gap. The CDR3 loop spans 15 amino acids. CDR1 is MGHRA, CDR2 YSYEKL, per germline. The CDR3 protein is CASSQGLAPTYEQYF. The CDR3 DNA is TGCGCCAGCAGCCAAGGGCTAGCGCCCACCTACGAGCAGTACTTC.

This sequence joins TRBV20-1 and TRBJ2-1; tentative D call: TRBD2 (7 bases). Trimming removed 6 bases from V and 7 bases from J, with 19 bases in between. CDR3 size: 14 residues. Germline V gene sequence: CDR1 DFQATT, CDR2 SNEGSKA (reference sequence). The CDR3 coding sequence is TGCAGTGCCCCTAAGGGGGGGGGCCGTAATGAGCAGTTCTTC. This codes for CSAPKGGGRNEQFF.

This clonotype appeared a few times. The chain recombines TRBV5-4 with TRBJ1-2, with 8 bases identical to TRBD1. This CDR3 is 16 amino acids long. Germline V gene lookup returns CDR1 SGHNT and CDR2 YYREEE (reference sequence). J lost 8 bases, V lost 4 bases, and 16 bases had no gene match. The CDR3 nucleotides read TGTGCCAGCAGCCCTACAGATTTCGGACAGGGCCTGGGCTACACCTTC. Protein: CASSPTDFGQGLGYTF.

This clonotype was seen repeatedly, ten times or more. As DNA, the CDR3 is TGTGCCAGCAGTGATGCAGGGGGCTCATGGGACACTGAAGCTTTCTTT. Protein sequence: CASSDAGGSWDTEAFF. The chain recombines TRBV2 with TRBJ1-1, with 8 bases aligning to TRBD1. The CDR3 loop spans 16 amino acids. Germline assignment: CDR1 SNHLY and CDR2 FYNNEI. Germline trimming cut 3 bases from V and 3 bases from J; bases unmatched to any gene: 9.

The CDR3 loop reads CASSGRGDSSYNEQFF. CDR3 sequence (DNA): TGTGCCAGCAGCGGCCGAGGGGACAGCTCCTACAATGAGCAGTTCTTC. V usage is TRBV7-6 and J usage is TRBJ2-1; 7 bases align to TRBD1. V gave up 5 bases and J gave up 0 bases; unmatched junction bases: 7. Germline CDR1 SGHVS, CDR2 FNYEAQ. This CDR3 comprises 16 residues.

The chain joins TRBV3-1 to TRBJ1-5, with 7 nucleotides matching TRBD1. The junction had 2 bases not matched to a gene; V was cut back by 4 bases and J by 2 bases. The germline CDR1 and CDR2 sequences are LGHDT and YNNKEL (reference sequence). The CDR3 contains 14 residues. Here the CDR3 reads CASSRTGGNQPQHF. The CDR3 region has the DNA TGTGCCAGCAGCCGAACAGGGGGCAATCAGCCCCAGCATTTT.

Many counts were recorded for this clonotype. The gene calls are TRBV7-9 and TRBJ2-2, with D unclear. This CDR3 has 16 amino acids. CDR1 SEHNR and CDR2 FQNEAQ come from the germline V gene (reference sequence). Trimming pared 5 bases from V and 7 bases from J, leaving 20 bases between. In DNA form, the CDR3 reads TGTGCCAGCAGCCCTCCAAAGGGCCCCACCCTCGGGGAGCTGTTTTTT. Its translation: CASSPPKGPTLGELFF.

This chain uses TRBV2 with TRBJ2-1; 9 bases are shared with TRBD2. This CDR3 has 16 amino acids. Per germline, CDR1 SNHLY and CDR2 FYNNEI. Trimming removed 4 bases from V and 0 bases from J; junction bases left unmatched: 4. For the CDR3, the DNA is TGTGCCAGCAGTGTCGATAGCGGGGGCTCCTACAATGAGCAGTTCTTC. Translating gives CASSVDSGGSYNEQFF.

Only a few counts were recorded for this clonotype. The DNA of the CDR3 is TGCAGCGTTGGGGCAGGGCATCGCGAGCAGTACTTC. Translated, it gives CSVGAGHREQYF. The chain recombines TRBV29-1 with TRBJ2-7; possibly TRBD1 for D (5 bases). Trimming pared 4 bases from V and 6 bases from J, leaving 13 bases between. This CDR3 has 12 amino acids. Germline V CDR1 and CDR2: SQVTM, ANQGSEA.

This clonotype showed up just a few times. This chain joins TRBV7-2 and TRBJ2-3, with TRBD2 identical over 16 bases. The CDR3 loop spans 18 amino acids. CDR1 SGHTA and CDR2 FQGNSA come from the germline V gene. V was pared by 1 base and J by 5 bases, with 6 bases of the junction left unmatched. CDR3 in DNA: TGTGCCAGCAGCTTAGTAGGGACTAGCGGGGGGGCCGGAGATACGCAGTATTTT. It codes for CASSLVGTSGGAGDTQYF.

This clonotype was seen a few times. The chain couples TRBV30 to TRBJ2-2, with 12 nucleotides matching TRBD2. Germline trimming cut 0 bases from V and 3 bases from J; bases unmatched to any gene: 2. Germline values: CDR1 GTSNPN, CDR2 SVGIG (reference sequence). The CDR3 spans 16 residues. The CDR3 nucleotides read TGTGCCTGGAGTGTTCTAGCGGGGGGGCACACCGGGGAGCTGTTTTTT. Residues: CAWSVLAGGHTGELFF.

There are a few counts of this clonotype. The rearrangement links TRBV11-2 to TRBJ2-7; TRBD1 is a possible D gene (6 bases). The V end lost 4 bases, the J end lost 4 bases, and 20 bases lay between the germline ends. CDR3 length: 16 residues. From germline, CDR1 is SGHAT and CDR2 FQNNGV. CDR3 nucleotides: TGTGCCAGCAGCTCCACGACCACAGGGAATCGGTACGAGCAGTACTTC. It translates to CASSSTTTGNRYEQYF.

The chain has TRBV20-1 and TRBJ2-1; 8 nucleotides agree with TRBD2. V shed 0 bases, J shed 4 bases, and the junction held 20 bases outside the gene matches. CDR3 size: 20 residues. Germline V CDR1 and CDR2: DFQATT, SNEGSKA (reference sequence). CDR3 nucleotide sequence: TGCAGTGCTAGAGATCAGAACGAGCCACTAGGACTAGCCGGATACAATGAGCAGTTCTTC. It translates to CSARDQNEPLGLAGYNEQFF.

This clonotype has more than one count but fewer than ten. The chain recombines TRBV12-3 or TRBV12-4 with TRBJ1-5; TRBD1 aligns across 8 bases. The junction had 7 bases not matched to a gene; V was cut back by 1 base and J by 5 bases. The CDR3 runs 16 residues. DNA for the CDR3: TGTGCCAGCAGTTTAGGAGGCAGGGGGCCTGATCAGCCCCAGCATTTT. Translating gives CASSLGGRGPDQPQHF.

This clonotype was seen at least ten times. The genes are TRBV20-1 and TRBJ1-1; 8 bases fit TRBD1. The germline CDR1 and CDR2 sequences are DFQATT and SNEGSKA (reference sequence). The V gene end was trimmed by 6 bases and the J gene end by 3 bases; junction bases not matched to a gene: 6. The CDR3 contains 13 residues. The CDR3 here is CSAKQGGDTEAFF. The CDR3, as DNA: TGCAGTGCCAAACAGGGGGGGGACACTGAAGCTTTCTTT.

This clonotype turned up a few times. The J gene is TRBJ2-7, the V gene TRBV5-1; the match to TRBD2 covers 8 bases. Germline CDR1 is SGHRS and CDR2 is YFSETQ. The CDR3 spans 14 residues. Trimming removed 6 bases from V and 7 bases from J; junction bases left unmatched: 12. CDR3 loop: CASTLEEAGVEQYF. CDR3 DNA sequence: TGCGCCAGCACCCTGGAAGAAGCGGGGGTTGAGCAGTACTTC.

Many counts were recorded for this clonotype. This chain links TRBV6-2 or TRBV6-3 with TRBJ2-1; D may correspond to TRBD1 or TRBD2 (5 bases each). The V end was cut by 6 bases, the J end by 0 bases, with 15 bases between. This CDR3 has 16 amino acids. Per the germline V gene, CDR1 is MNHEY and CDR2 is SVGEGT. The CDR3 sequence is CASRGTASISYNEQFF. CDR3 bases: TGTGCCAGCAGAGGGACGGCGTCGATCTCCTACAATGAGCAGTTCTTC.

This clonotype has more than one count but fewer than ten. The chain employs TRBV5-6 and TRBJ2-1; tentative D call: TRBD2 (6 bases). V dropped 5 bases and J dropped 10 bases, with 16 bases sitting between them. The CDR3 has 13 amino acids. CDR1 is SGHDT, CDR2 YYEEEE, per germline. CDR3 residues: CASSRRETPEQFF. Here the CDR3 DNA reads TGTGCCAGCAGTCGACGGGAGACGCCCGAGCAGTTCTTC. Together with reference TRBV5-6 and TRBJ2-1, the CDR3 gives the full variable domain: DAGVTQSPTHLIKTRGQQVTLRCSPKSGHDTVSWYQQALGQGPQFIFQYYEEEERQRGNFPDRFSGHQFPNYSSELNVNALLLGDSALYLCASSRRETPEQFFGPGTRLTVL.

This clonotype appeared a few times. The V gene is TRBV20-1, the J gene TRBJ1-1; D uncertain. In germline, CDR1 is DFQATT, CDR2 SNEGSKA (reference sequence). This CDR3 has 11 amino acids. With 5 bases removed from V and 6 bases from J, the gap between germline ends came to 10 bases. The CDR3 DNA follows: TGCAGTGCTTACTTACAGCCTGAAGCTTTCTTT. Translating gives CSAYLQPEAFF.

This clonotype was detected ten times or more. This sequence joins TRBV7-3 and TRBJ2-6; D is ambiguous. The CDR3 spans 15 residues. Germline V lookup: CDR1 SGHTA, CDR2 FQGTGA. The V end lost 8 bases, the J end lost 0 bases, and 11 bases lay between the germline ends. The CDR3 is CASSATNSGANVLTF. The CDR3 DNA is TGTGCCAGCTCGGCCACAAACTCTGGGGCCAACGTCCTGACTTTC.

This clonotype has at least ten counts. CDR3 amino acids: CASLRQAAPYEQYF. CDR3 nucleotides: TGTGCCAGCCTGCGACAGGCGGCCCCCTACGAGCAGTACTTC. The genes are TRBV10-3 and TRBJ2-7; D is possibly TRBD1 (6 bases). The germline CDR1 and CDR2 sequences are ENHRY and SYGVKD. The CDR3 is 14 amino acids. Trimming removed 10 bases at V and 2 bases at J, with 18 bases between.

This clonotype showed up just a few times. The gene calls are TRBV12-3 or TRBV12-4 and TRBJ1-5; D is perhaps TRBD1 (5 bases). The CDR3 is made up of 14 amino acids. V shed 5 bases and J shed 7 bases, with 15 bases lying between them. The chain's CDR3 is CASSRDSPGQPQHF. CDR3 DNA: TGTGCCAGCAGTAGGGACTCGCCAGGGCAGCCCCAGCATTTT.